This TCR beta chain is from a study of shared T cell receptors in the human thymus. V shed 4 bases and J 8 bases; nucleotides not matched to a gene: 7. The germline V gene has CDR1 SGHNT and CDR2 YYREEE (reference sequence). The CDR3 loop spans 15 amino acids. The data were produced by immunoSEQ multiplex PCR, yet TCRdb's version contains in-frame clones alone and is incomplete. The repertoire includes almost 550,000 clones, 70% to 80% of them detected once, and 0.013% sits in the top ten. This sample was shared with a second study, whose subject was human thymus T cells.

The sequence was collected from a boy less than two years old with a congenital heart defect. The material sequenced was thymocytes. V and J are TRBV5-4 and TRBJ2-1, with 12 bases lining up with TRBD2. The CDR3 sequence is CASSPSGRAIDEQFF. The CDR3 DNA reads TGTGCCAGCAGCCCTAGCGGGAGGGCCATCGATGAGCAGTTCTTC.